This T cell receptor beta chain originates from a study of PD-L1 blockade in urothelial cancer. Looking at the study overall: From 0 to 3 prior chemotherapy regimens had been given to the patients. Blood analysis occurred 3 weeks (second dose) and 6 weeks after treatment start.

Time point meaning: pretreatment peripheral blood. TCRdb keeps only in-frame clones here, not all; method: immunoSEQ multiplex PCR. The sample contains around 100,000 clones, around nine tenths of which appear only once. This clonotype was obtained from a man aged 55 to 70 with urothelial cancer. Here the sequenced sample was PBMCs, taken around atezolizumab (anti-PD-L1) treatment.

The CDR3 protein is CASSQDNPSGGTDTQYF. The CDR3 DNA follows: TGCGCCAGCAGCCAAGATAATCCAAGCGGGGGCACAGATACGCAGTATTTT. The genes are TRBV4-3 and TRBJ2-3, with TRBD2 matching over 7 bases. The ends lost 0 bases at V and 1 base at J; junction bases unmatched: 7. Germline V gene sequence: CDR1 LGHNA, CDR2 YSLEER. This CDR3 is 17 amino acids long.